The source of this T cell receptor (beta chain) is a study of T cell repertoires in cytomegalovirus infection. Study in general: Carrying CMV and the relevant HLA type showed in public TCR beta signatures.

TCRdb reprocessed the reads via MiXCR and lists one record per CDR3 protein. The sample yields roughly 320,000 distinct CDR3 sequences, approximately 8.9% seen once. This clonotype has at least ten counts. The antigen is unknown. Study-level findings and limits: Accumulated public TCR beta family frequency recognized individuals carrying CMV together with the relevant HLA. HLA-C-restricted, CMV-specific TCR beta clonotypes were dominant ex vivo.

The CDR3 extends over 13 amino acids. The V and J ends lost 5 bases and 2 bases respectively, with 9 bases between them. Germline lookup yields CDR1 ENHRY and CDR2 SYGVKD. The chain couples TRBV10-3 to TRBJ2-5; D is undetermined. This sequence originates from a human donor in good health (CMV status not recorded). Some clones in this sample may be carry-over from other donors' samples. Input material: PBMCs. CDR3 coding DNA: TGTGCCATCAGTCGAAGAACTCAAGAGACCCAGTACTTC. Its translation is CAISRRTQETQYF.